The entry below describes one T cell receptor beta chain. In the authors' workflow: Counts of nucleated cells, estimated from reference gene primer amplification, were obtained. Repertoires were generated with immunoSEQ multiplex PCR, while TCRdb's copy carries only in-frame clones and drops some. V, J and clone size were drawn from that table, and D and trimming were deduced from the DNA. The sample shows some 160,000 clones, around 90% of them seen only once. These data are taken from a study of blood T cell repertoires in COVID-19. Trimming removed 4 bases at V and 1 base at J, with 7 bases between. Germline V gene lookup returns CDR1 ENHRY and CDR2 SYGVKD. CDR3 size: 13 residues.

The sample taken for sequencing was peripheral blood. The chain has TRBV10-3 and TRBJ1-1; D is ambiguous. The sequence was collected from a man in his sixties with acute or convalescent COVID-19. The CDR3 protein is CAISVQQNTEAFF. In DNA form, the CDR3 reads TGTGCCATCAGTGTACAGCAGAACACTGAAGCTTTCTTT.